This TCR beta chain was retrieved from a study of blood T cell repertoires in COVID-19. Background on the study: The cDNA or gDNA used as material had been derived from T cells, B-cell-depleted T cells, or PBMCs.

Measured with immunoSEQ multiplex PCR; TCRdb has only the in-frame clones, and not every one. Of approximately 190,000 clones in the sample, around nine tenths are singletons; the top ten hold nearly 0.55%. Looked up from germline, CDR1 is SGHNT and CDR2 is YYREEE (reference sequence). This CDR3 contains 15 residues. Trimming shortened V by 2 bases and J by 4 bases, and 13 bases separated the two germline ends. The source of this sequence is a man aged 45-65 years with acute or convalescent COVID-19. J is TRBJ1-5 and V is TRBV5-4, with a tentative D call TRBD1 (5 bases). The sequenced material came from peripheral blood. For the CDR3, the DNA is TGTGCCAGCAGCTTCGGGGGGAGCGTAAATCAGCCCCAGCATTTT. This encodes CASSFGGSVNQPQHF.